Listed below are T cell receptor beta chains from one sample, sequenced in a study of OX40 agonist ivuxolimab in advanced cancers. Using immunoSEQ multiplex PCR, the repertoire was profiled, and TCRdb retains in-frame clones only, with some absent. This sample yields about 5,500 clones, of which 84% are seen a single time; about 28% belongs to the top ten. The material sequenced was CD4+ or CD8+ T cells sorted from blood, taken in a trial of the OX40 agonist ivuxolimab. These receptors came from an adult with an advanced solid tumor such as melanoma, head and neck, liver or kidney cancer. The CDR3 runs from the conserved cysteine through the conserved F or W. Fields, in order: clone size, V gene, J gene, D gene, CDR3 protein, CDR3 DNA. A D gene is named only where the DNA matches it firmly. Size is stated for part of the rows, as once, few or many counts, or as a class when the clone is expanded.

clone size: NA
V gene: TRBV19
J gene: TRBJ1-6
D gene: NA
CDR3 protein: CASSLDRGQQNSPLHF
CDR3 DNA: TGTGCCAGTAGTTTGGATCGTGGACAGCAGAATTCACCCCTCCACTTT

clone size: NA
V gene: TRBV9
J gene: TRBJ1-1
D gene: NA
CDR3 protein: CASNLSPGTGSPNTEAFF
CDR3 DNA: TGTGCCAGCAACCTTTCTCCCGGGACGGGCAGTCCGAACACTGAAGCTTTCTTT

clone size: NA
V gene: TRBV27
J gene: TRBJ2-5
D gene: NA
CDR3 protein: CASSGIGGRGSETQYF
CDR3 DNA: TGTGCCAGCAGTGGTATTGGGGGGAGAGGTTCGGAGACCCAGTACTTC

clone size: NA
V gene: TRBV18
J gene: TRBJ2-7
D gene: NA
CDR3 protein: CASSPPASYEQYF
CDR3 DNA: TGTGCCAGCTCACCACCGGCGTCCTACGAGCAGTACTTC

clone size: NA
V gene: TRBV6-6
J gene: TRBJ1-6
D gene: TRBD1
CDR3 protein: CASSYSRGDNSPLHF
CDR3 DNA: TGTGCCAGCAGTTACTCCAGGGGGGACAATTCACCCCTCCACTTT

clone size: NA
V gene: TRBV27
J gene: TRBJ1-2
D gene: NA
CDR3 protein: CASSLGGSGYGYTF
CDR3 DNA: TGTGCCAGCAGTTTAGGGGGGTCCGGCTATGGCTACACCTTC

clone size: NA
V gene: TRBV7-9
J gene: TRBJ2-5
D gene: TRBD1
CDR3 protein: CASKPGGAIQETQYF
CDR3 DNA: TGTGCCAGCAAACCAGGGGGAGCGATCCAAGAGACCCAGTACTTC

clone size: NA
V gene: TRBV4-2
J gene: TRBJ1-1
D gene: NA
CDR3 protein: CASSQRFGQGSNTEAFF
CDR3 DNA: TGTGCCAGCAGCCAAAGGTTCGGGCAGGGATCGAACACTGAAGCTTTCTTT

clone size: NA
V gene: TRBV9
J gene: TRBJ1-5
D gene: NA
CDR3 protein: CASSEDFNQPQHF
CDR3 DNA: TGTGCCAGCAGCGAAGATTTTAATCAGCCCCAGCATTTT

clone size: NA
V gene: TRBV7-3
J gene: TRBJ2-1
D gene: NA
CDR3 protein: CASSTFTGNYNEQFF
CDR3 DNA: TGTGCCAGCAGCACATTCACAGGGAACTACAATGAGCAGTTCTTC

clone size: once
V gene: TRBV6-5
J gene: TRBJ2-7
D gene: NA
CDR3 protein: CASSLDTSTSYEQYF
CDR3 DNA: TGTGCCAGCAGCTTGGATACAAGCACTTCCTACGAGCAGTACTTC

clone size: NA
V gene: TRBV25-1
J gene: TRBJ2-7
D gene: TRBD1
CDR3 protein: CASSEPGQGAYEQYF
CDR3 DNA: TGTGCCAGCAGTGAGCCCGGACAGGGGGCCTACGAGCAGTACTTC

clone size: medium-sized
V gene: TRBV5-8
J gene: TRBJ1-5
D gene: TRBD1
CDR3 protein: CASSVQGYSNQPQHF
CDR3 DNA: TGTGCCAGCAGCGTACAGGGGTATAGCAATCAGCCCCAGCATTTT

clone size: NA
V gene: TRBV7-3
J gene: TRBJ2-2
D gene: TRBD2
CDR3 protein: CASSLTSGGYGELFF
CDR3 DNA: TGTGCCAGCAGCTTAACTAGCGGGGGGTACGGGGAGCTGTTTTTT

clone size: NA
V gene: TRBV10-3
J gene: TRBJ1-2
D gene: NA
CDR3 protein: CAISPGQGYGYTF
CDR3 DNA: TGTGCCATCAGCCCGGGGCAGGGCTATGGCTACACCTTC

clone size: NA
V gene: TRBV30
J gene: TRBJ1-2
D gene: NA
CDR3 protein: CAWTFSGNYGYTF
CDR3 DNA: TGTGCCTGGACGTTTTCGGGAAACTATGGCTACACCTTC

clone size: NA
V gene: TRBV28
J gene: TRBJ2-1
D gene: NA
CDR3 protein: CASSFLGNLNEQFF
CDR3 DNA: TGTGCCAGCAGTTTCTTAGGAAACCTGAATGAGCAGTTCTTC